These 20 T cell receptor beta chains share one sample of origin, sequenced in a study of OX40 agonist ivuxolimab in advanced cancers. Measured with immunoSEQ multiplex PCR; TCRdb has only the in-frame clones, and not every one. The table shows around 70,000 clones, with around 85% occurring only once. Material: CD4+ or CD8+ T cells sorted from blood, obtained in a trial of the OX40 agonist ivuxolimab. The receptors originated from an adult with an advanced solid tumor such as melanoma, head and neck, liver or kidney cancer.

This chain links TRBV7-9 with TRBJ2-2, with D perhaps TRBD1 (5 bases). The CDR3 spans 12 residues. Germline V gene lookup returns CDR1 SEHNR and CDR2 FQNEAQ (reference sequence). V gave up 5 bases and J gave up 5 bases, with 6 bases separating them. CDR3 amino acids: CASSPGTGELFF. DNA of the CDR3: TGTGCCAGCAGCCCAGGGACCGGGGAGCTGTTTTTT.

The chain recombines TRBV28 with TRBJ1-2; D is perhaps TRBD1 (6 bases). Germline V gene lookup returns CDR1 MDHEN and CDR2 SYDVKM. V dropped 6 bases and J dropped 4 bases, with 12 bases sitting between them. This CDR3 is built from 13 residues. This CDR3 is CASRTGLGYGYTF. In DNA, the CDR3 is TGTGCCAGCAGAACAGGGTTGGGCTATGGCTACACCTTC.

This clone was picked up one time. The chain uses TRBV6-6 and TRBJ1-2; no definite D call. Per the germline V gene, CDR1 is MNHNY and CDR2 is SVGAGI (reference sequence). V was clipped by 2 bases and J by 6 bases, with 10 bases between them. The CDR3 loop spans 13 amino acids. CDR3 region: CASSYEFGDGYTF. DNA of the CDR3: TGTGCCAGCAGTTACGAATTCGGAGATGGCTACACCTTC.

The CDR3: CASRTSGLSYNEQFF. As DNA, the CDR3 is TGTGCCAGTAGGACTAGCGGTCTCTCCTACAATGAGCAGTTCTTC. V is TRBV19 and J is TRBJ2-1, with 9 bases that match TRBD2. The CDR3 covers 15 residues. CDR1 and CDR2 (germline): LNHDA, SQIVND (reference sequence). Trimming cost V 6 bases and J 0 bases; bases outside gene matches: 3.

The rearrangement uses TRBV29-1 and TRBJ1-2; TRBD1 agrees at 7 bases. The CDR3 is 12 residues long. Germline loops: CDR1 SQVTM, CDR2 ANQGSEA. V lost 4 bases to trimming and J lost 8 bases; unmatched junction nucleotides: 7. The CDR3, as DNA: TGCAGCGTTGTTGCGACAGGGTACGGCTACACCTTC. This gives the protein CSVVATGYGYTF.

This clone was picked up a small number of times. This rearrangement joins TRBV18 to TRBJ2-7; no definite D call. This CDR3 spans 13 amino acids. The germline gives CDR1 KGHSH, CDR2 LQKENI. Trimming removed 6 bases at V and 5 bases at J, with 14 bases between. As DNA, the CDR3 is TGTGCCAGCTCGCCGGACCCATCCGACGAGCAGTACTTC. This gives the protein CASSPDPSDEQYF.

This chain uses TRBV6-4 with TRBJ2-3; D gene ambiguous. There are 13 residues in the CDR3. The germline CDR1 and CDR2 sequences are MRHNA and SNTAGT. Trimming took 2 bases from V and 5 from J, leaving 8 bases between them. CDR3 coding DNA: TGTGCCAGCAGTGACACCATTAAAGATACGCAGTATTTT. It encodes CASSDTIKDTQYF.

The J gene is TRBJ1-5, the V gene TRBV7-9, with 9 bases that match TRBD1. V dropped 0 bases and J dropped 6; count of bases not matched to a gene: 6. The CDR3 runs to 16 residues. Germline values: CDR1 SEHNR, CDR2 FQNEAQ (reference sequence). The DNA for the CDR3 is TGTGCCAGCAGCTTAGCCGCGGGGACAGGGACTCAGCCCCAGCATTTT. Translation: CASSLAAGTGTQPQHF.

The J gene is TRBJ1-4, the V gene TRBV6-5; no reliable D call. Germline CDR1 reads MNHEY; CDR2 reads SVGAGI. The germline V and J ends were trimmed by 2 bases and 8 bases, with 15 bases remaining between them. The CDR3 extends over 15 amino acids. CDR3 nucleotide sequence: TGTGCCAGCAGTTACGTGGGAGCCCAGTGGGAAAAACTGTTTTTT. It specifies CASSYVGAQWEKLFF.

The V gene is TRBV6-4, the J gene TRBJ1-2, with D unclear. V was cut by 6 bases and J by 2 bases, with 7 bases left in between. CDR3 length: 12 amino acids. Germline V gene lookup returns CDR1 MRHNA and CDR2 SNTAGT. The CDR3 coding sequence is TGTGCCAGCAGCCCAAACAACTATGGCTACACCTTC. Translating it yields CASSPNNYGYTF.

The rearrangement joins TRBV2 to TRBJ2-1; TRBD2 is a possible D gene (6 bases). This CDR3 is 14 amino acids long. The V and J ends lost 3 bases and 3 bases respectively, with 9 bases between them. The germline gives CDR1 SNHLY, CDR2 FYNNEI. The CDR3 sequence is CASSEEGFYNEQFF. CDR3 DNA: TGTGCCAGCAGTGAGGAGGGGTTCTACAATGAGCAGTTCTTC.

The CDR3 sequence is CASSLAGSATNEKLFF. For the CDR3, the DNA is TGTGCCAGCTCACTAGCAGGGAGTGCAACTAATGAAAAACTGTTTTTT. This sequence joins TRBV18 and TRBJ1-4; a weak D match, TRBD1 (5 bases). From germline, CDR1 is KGHSH and CDR2 LQKENI. The CDR3 consists of 16 residues. Trimming removed 4 bases at V and 0 bases at J, with 12 bases between.

This clone appeared once. The chain couples TRBV6-6 to TRBJ1-5; D may be TRBD1 (6 bases). This CDR3 contains 14 residues. The germline gives CDR1 MNHNY, CDR2 SVGAGI (reference sequence). Trimming removed 4 bases at V and 7 bases at J, with 14 bases between. CDR3 protein: CASSLDSRIQPQHF. Written as DNA, the CDR3 is TGTGCCAGCAGTTTGGACAGTAGAATCCAGCCCCAGCATTTT.

Here the CDR3 reads CASSTPGNRDGYTF. The CDR3 nucleotides read TGTGCCAGTAGTACCCCCGGTAACCGAGATGGCTACACCTTC. J is TRBJ1-2 and V is TRBV19, with D uncertain. Germline CDR1 LNHDA, CDR2 SQIVND (reference sequence). The CDR3 runs to 14 residues. V lost 4 bases and J 6 bases, leaving 15 bases between the germline ends.

V gene TRBV7-2 combines with J gene TRBJ2-5, with 10 positions matching TRBD1. The CDR3 spans 16 residues. V lost 3 bases, J lost 5 bases, and 9 bases stayed unmatched. From germline, CDR1 is SGHTA and CDR2 FQGNSA. CDR3 coding DNA: TGTGCCAGCAGCTTGGCCGGGACAGGGGTTCGGGAGACCCAGTACTTC. As protein: CASSLAGTGVRETQYF. Variable domain in full (rest from reference TRBV7-2 and TRBJ2-5): GAGVSQSPSNKVTEKGKDVELRCDPISGHTALYWYRQSLGQGLEFLIYFQGNSAPDKSGLPSDRFSAERTGGSVSTLTIQRTQQEDSAVYLCASSLAGTGVRETQYFGPGTRLLVL.

V is TRBV6-5 and J is TRBJ2-5; D gene unclear. Per germline, CDR1 MNHEY and CDR2 SVGAGI. Deletions cut 2 bases from V and 2 bases from J, with 12 bases between. The CDR3 loop spans 15 amino acids. DNA for the CDR3: TGTGCCAGCAGTTACAGTTCTGCTGGGCAAGAGACCCAGTACTTC. This gives the protein CASSYSSAGQETQYF.

This chain uses TRBV15 with TRBJ2-1; no definite D call. Deletions cut 0 bases from V and 8 bases from J, with 8 bases between. The CDR3 is 13 residues long. Germline CDR1 LNHNV, CDR2 YYDKDF (reference sequence). CDR3 nucleotides: TGTGCCACCAGCAGAGATTACGGTGATGAGCAGTTCTTC. It codes for CATSRDYGDEQFF.

This clone was counted a single time. The chain couples TRBV6-5 to TRBJ2-1, with D possibly TRBD1 on 6 matching bases. CDR1 and CDR2 (germline): MNHEY, SVGAGI. V was shortened by 6 bases and J by 0 bases, with 9 bases between the two germline ends. The CDR3 loop spans 14 amino acids. The chain's CDR3 is CASRDSISYNEQFF. The DNA for the CDR3 is TGTGCCAGCAGGGACAGCATCTCCTACAATGAGCAGTTCTTC.

The chain joins TRBV6-1 to TRBJ1-5; maybe TRBD1 (6 bases). The CDR3 is 13 amino acids. Per the germline V gene, CDR1 is MNHNS and CDR2 is SASEGT. Trimming removed 2 bases from V and 7 bases from J, with 9 bases in between. The DNA for the CDR3 is TGTGCCAGCAGTGAACACAGGGACCAGCCCCAGCATTTT. Translating it yields CASSEHRDQPQHF.

J is TRBJ1-5 and V is TRBV7-8; 10 bases agree with TRBD1. CDR1 and CDR2 from the germline V gene are SGHVS and FQNEAQ. Losses at the gene ends were 3 bases for V and 6 bases for J; bases not matched to a gene: 8. The CDR3 runs to 16 residues. This CDR3 is CASSFLDRGQFQPQHF. The CDR3 DNA reads as TGTGCCAGCAGCTTCCTAGACAGGGGGCAGTTTCAGCCCCAGCATTTT. Based on the CDR3 plus reference TRBV7-8 and TRBJ1-5, the full variable domain is GAGVSQSPRYKVAKRGQDVALRCDPISGHVSLFWYQQALGQGPEFLTYFQNEAQLDKSGLPSDRFFAERPEGSVSTLKIQRTQQEDSAVYLCASSFLDRGQFQPQHFGDGTRLSIL.